Each of the 13 T cell receptor beta chains below was sequenced from the same sample in a study of cytomegalovirus exposure and HLA in healthy donors. PCR involved 60 Vbeta and 13 Jbeta primers. Repertoires were generated with immunoSEQ multiplex PCR, while TCRdb's copy carries only in-frame clones and drops some. The table lists 31,000 or so clones, with around 4.5% in the top ten. The sample comprised PBMCs. The source of these receptors is a female donor in good health and CMV-seronegative.

V gene TRBV5-6 combines with J gene TRBJ2-1; maybe TRBD1 (6 bases). Germline CDR1 and CDR2: SGHDT and YYEEEE. V shed 1 base and J shed 0 bases, with 11 bases lying between them. The CDR3 has 16 residues. CDR3 loop: CASSLLGASSYNEQFF. In DNA form, the CDR3 reads TGTGCCAGCAGCTTGCTGGGGGCCAGCTCCTACAATGAGCAGTTCTTC. Full variable domain (rest looked up from reference TRBV5-6 and TRBJ2-1): DAGVTQSPTHLIKTRGQQVTLRCSPKSGHDTVSWYQQALGQGPQFIFQYYEEEERQRGNFPDRFSGHQFPNYSSELNVNALLLGDSALYLCASSLLGASSYNEQFFGPGTRLTVL.

The chain is built from TRBV5-4 and TRBJ2-7, with a possible D match to TRBD1 (6 bases). This CDR3 contains 14 residues. CDR1 is SGHNT and CDR2 is YYREEE in the germline V gene (reference sequence). Trimming removed 0 bases at V and 3 bases at J, with 10 bases between. The DNA of the CDR3 is TGTGCCAGCAGCTTGGGTACAGGGAACTACGAGCAGTACTTC. Its translation: CASSLGTGNYEQYF.

J is TRBJ2-1 and V is TRBV12-5; 15 positions agree with TRBD2. Germline assignment: CDR1 LGHNT and CDR2 FRNRAP. CDR3 size: 17 residues. V shed 0 bases and J 7 bases; nucleotides not matched to a gene: 4. CDR3 region: CASGLVLGTSGGNEQFF. As DNA, the CDR3 is TGTGCTAGTGGTTTGGTATTAGGGACTAGCGGGGGGAATGAGCAGTTCTTC.

The chain links TRBV28 to TRBJ1-5, with D hard to call. V was trimmed by 7 bases and J by 4 bases, leaving 17 bases between them. The CDR3 length is 15 residues. Germline CDR1 MDHEN, CDR2 SYDVKM. The CDR3 sequence is CASTPPWGGNQPQHF. CDR3 DNA: TGTGCCAGCACCCCGCCGTGGGGAGGGAATCAGCCCCAGCATTTT.

The chain joins TRBV30 to TRBJ1-4; possible D gene TRBD1, 5 bases. Trimming shortened V by 2 bases and J by 6 bases, and 16 bases separated the two germline ends. The germline gives CDR1 GTSNPN, CDR2 SVGIG (reference sequence). This CDR3 region has 15 residues. DNA of the CDR3: TGTGCCTGGAGTAAGGGGCATGCGGGGGATGAAAAACTGTTTTTT. The encoded protein is CAWSKGHAGDEKLFF.

The chain couples TRBV5-1 to TRBJ2-1; TRBD1 is a possible D gene (5 bases). The V end was cut by 2 bases, the J end by 6 bases, with 12 bases between. Germline CDR1 and CDR2: SGHRS and YFSETQ. The CDR3 spans 14 residues. The CDR3 is CASSLGAEFNEQFF. The DNA of the CDR3 is TGCGCCAGCAGCTTAGGGGCGGAATTCAATGAGCAGTTCTTC.

About this clone: The sample carries other DNA sequences with the same CDR3. The gene calls are TRBV18 and TRBJ1-1, with 8 bases that match TRBD1. Germline CDR1 KGHSH, CDR2 LQKENI. This CDR3 contains 13 residues. J lost 5 bases, V lost 2 bases, and 1 base had no gene match. The CDR3 loop reads CASSPTGGTEAFF. DNA for the CDR3: TGTGCCAGCTCACCAACAGGGGGGACTGAAGCTTTCTTT.

In terms of frequency, this clone is medium-sized. In DNA, the CDR3 is TGTGCCGCGACGCCAGGACAGGGGGTACGGAATGAGCAGTTCTTC. Protein sequence: CAATPGQGVRNEQFF. The J gene is TRBJ2-1, the V gene TRBV10-3, with TRBD1 matching over 10 bases. The CDR3 covers 15 residues. V was pared by 11 bases and J by 7 bases, with 14 bases of the junction left unmatched. Germline V gene data show CDR1 as ENHRY and CDR2 as SYGVKD.

The chain joins TRBV5-1 to TRBJ1-2; 7 bases line up with TRBD1. The ends lost 5 bases at V and 14 bases at J; junction bases unmatched: 12. Per the germline V gene, CDR1 is SGHRS and CDR2 is YFSETQ. The CDR3 is 12 amino acids. The CDR3 nucleotides read TGCGCCAGCAGTTCGCTTACAGGGGAGGTGACCTTC. Amino acids: CASSSLTGEVTF.

The chain combines TRBV28 with TRBJ1-3, with D possibly matching TRBD1 (6 bases). This CDR3 comprises 14 residues. CDR1 MDHEN and CDR2 SYDVKM come from the germline V gene. The CDR3 sequence: CTASGDDSGNTIYF. Written as DNA, the CDR3 is TGTACCGCTTCAGGGGACGACTCTGGAAACACCATATATTTT.

V is TRBV4-1 and J is TRBJ2-3, with no clear D. The CDR3 runs to 16 residues. The V and J ends lost 3 bases and 2 bases respectively, with 15 bases between them. Germline-derived CDR1 and CDR2 are MGHRA and YSYEKL. The CDR3, as DNA: TGCGCCAGCAGCCAGCTTGGCCCGTCGAACACAGATACGCAGTATTTT. Its protein product is CASSQLGPSNTDTQYF.

This chain links TRBV6-5 with TRBJ1-4; a possible D gene is TRBD1 (6 bases). The CDR3 spans 13 residues. Trimming cost V 8 bases and J 8 bases, with 15 bases left between them. From germline, CDR1 is MNHEY and CDR2 SVGAGI. CDR3 protein: CASQQGRREKLFF. CDR3 DNA sequence: TGTGCCAGCCAACAGGGCCGACGGGAAAAACTGTTTTTT.

CDR3 protein: CSYTNTEAFF. The CDR3 coding sequence is TGCAGCTACACCAACACTGAAGCTTTCTTT. The chain carries TRBV29-1 and TRBJ1-1; no clear D. The length of the CDR3 is 10 residues. Germline CDR1 and CDR2: SQVTM and ANQGSEA. Between the trimmed V and J ends, which lost 8 bases and 2 bases, there was a span of 6 bases.